The 15 T cell receptor beta chains below all came from one sample that was sequenced in a study of blood T cell repertoires in COVID-19. Sequencing used immunoSEQ multiplex PCR; TCRdb keeps in-frame clones, though not all of them. The table has around 230,000 clones, roughly four fifths seen once. Sequencing was performed on PBMCs or T cells enriched from blood (not recorded which). Receptors originate from a man aged 35 to 55 who had recovered from COVID-19.

The J gene is TRBJ1-1, the V gene TRBV11-2; no reliable D call. The CDR3 consists of 15 residues. Germline CDR1 is SGHAT and CDR2 is FQNNGV. V was pared by 1 base and J by 0 bases, with 9 bases between. CDR3 protein: CASSLGQAMNTEAFF. The CDR3, as DNA: TGTGCCAGCAGCTTAGGCCAGGCGATGAACACTGAAGCTTTCTTT.

The chain carries TRBV14 and TRBJ1-2; 7 bases fit TRBD1. CDR3 length: 18 residues. CDR1 and CDR2 (germline): SGHDN, FVKESK. After removal of 3 bases from V and 1 base from J, the junction contained 14 bases not matched to a gene. The CDR3 bases are TGTGCCAGCAGCCATCCCGCTGGGACAGATCACTTTAACTATGGCTACACCTTC. Amino acid sequence: CASSHPAGTDHFNYGYTF.

This clone showed up just once. This chain links TRBV6-5 with TRBJ2-1; 10 bases line up with TRBD2. J gave up 9 bases and V 0 bases, and 8 bases lay outside the gene matches. The CDR3 covers 16 residues. The V gene's germline CDR1 is MNHEY and CDR2 SVGAGI. The CDR3 bases are TGTGCCAGCAGTTACTCGATCCTAGCGGGGGCCACTGAGCAGTTCTTC. This gives the protein CASSYSILAGATEQFF.

This clone was found many times. V usage is TRBV10-1 and J usage is TRBJ2-1; 7 nucleotides match TRBD2. CDR3 length: 16 residues. Trimming took 8 bases from V and 0 from J; bases not matched to a gene: 10. Germline V gene sequence: CDR1 WNHNN, CDR2 SYGVQD (reference sequence). The CDR3 coding sequence is TGCGCCAGCGGGGGTAGCGGGCTTAGCTCCTACAATGAGCAGTTCTTC. Protein product: CASGGSGLSSYNEQFF.

The chain has TRBV6-5 and TRBJ2-7, with TRBD2 matching 8 bases. Germline V lookup: CDR1 MNHEY, CDR2 SVGAGI. V gave up 2 bases and J gave up 3 bases; unmatched junction bases: 6. This CDR3 has 15 residues. The CDR3 DNA reads TGTGCCAGCAGTTACGGGGGGCTAGCGGGCTACGAGCAGTACTTC. This encodes CASSYGGLAGYEQYF.

The genes are TRBV7-9 and TRBJ1-1; 7 positions agree with TRBD1. Germline V lookup: CDR1 SEHNR, CDR2 FQNEAQ (reference sequence). This CDR3 region has 12 residues. Trimming removed 1 base from V and 10 bases from J; junction bases left unmatched: 3. CDR3 in amino acids: CASSLGQGRAFF. The CDR3, as DNA: TGTGCCAGCAGCTTAGGACAGGGCCGAGCTTTCTTT.

The V and J genes are TRBV30 and TRBJ2-3; D may be TRBD2 (7 bases). Germline V gives CDR1 GTSNPN, CDR2 SVGIG (reference sequence). V lost 1 base and J lost 7, with 15 bases in between. The CDR3 is 14 amino acids. The CDR3 here is CAWSGEGGLYTQYF. CDR3 DNA sequence: TGTGCCTGGAGTGGTGAGGGGGGGCTATATACGCAGTATTTT.

The chain has TRBV19 and TRBJ2-5, with 13 bases fitting TRBD2. The germline V gene has CDR1 LNHDA and CDR2 SQIVND (reference sequence). The CDR3 is 15 amino acids. Trimming at V came to 2 bases and at J to 4 bases, leaving 1 base not matched to a gene. Written as DNA, the CDR3 is TGTGCCAGTAGTATAACTAGCGGGAGGGGAGAGACCCAGTACTTC. This gives the protein CASSITSGRGETQYF.

V and J are TRBV10-3 and TRBJ2-1; 7 bases are a match to TRBD1. After removal of 4 bases from V and 4 bases from J, the junction contained 4 bases not matched to a gene. CDR1 is ENHRY and CDR2 is SYGVKD in the germline V gene. This CDR3 spans 14 amino acids. This CDR3 is CAISGGTAYNEQFF. DNA of the CDR3: TGTGCCATCAGTGGGGGGACAGCGTACAATGAGCAGTTCTTC.

The J gene is TRBJ1-2, the V gene TRBV27; TRBD1 aligns across 9 bases. The CDR3 contains 13 residues. J was trimmed by 0 bases and V by 9 bases; bases with no gene match: 2. Germline assignment: CDR1 MNHEY and CDR2 SMNVEV (reference sequence). CDR3 nucleotides: TGTGCCAGTGGGACAGGGACTAACTATGGCTACACCTTC. The encoded protein is CASGTGTNYGYTF.

This chain connects TRBV6-5 to TRBJ2-5; 10 nucleotides align to TRBD1. J lost 3 bases, V lost 6 bases, and 7 bases had no gene match. Germline values: CDR1 MNHEY, CDR2 SVGAGI. CDR3 length: 15 amino acids. CDR3 nucleotides: TGTGCCAGCAGCGCCTCCGGGACAGGGGAAGAGACCCAGTACTTC. Its protein is CASSASGTGEETQYF.

This clone was observed a single time. The rearrangement joins TRBV18 to TRBJ2-1, with TRBD1 matching 10 bases. Germline loops: CDR1 KGHSH, CDR2 LQKENI. The CDR3 sequence is 16 residues long. The trim removed 1 base at V and 4 bases at J, leaving 4 bases unmatched. CDR3 region: CASSPQRDRGYNEQFF. CDR3 nucleotide sequence: TGTGCCAGCTCACCACAGCGGGACAGGGGATACAATGAGCAGTTCTTC.

This rearrangement joins TRBV12-3 or TRBV12-4 to TRBJ2-7; a possible D gene is TRBD2 (6 bases). The V and J ends lost 3 bases and 11 bases respectively, with 11 bases between them. The CDR3 has 11 amino acids. As DNA, the CDR3 is TGTGCCAGCAGTTTCTGGGGGGAGAAGTACTTC. This sequence encodes CASSFWGEKYF.

The genes are TRBV19 and TRBJ1-3; maybe TRBD1 (5 bases). Germline values: CDR1 LNHDA, CDR2 SQIVND (reference sequence). The germline V and J ends were trimmed by 3 bases and 0 bases, with 9 bases remaining between them. The CDR3 length is 15 residues. The DNA for the CDR3 is TGTGCCAGTAGTATGGGCAGGGCCTCTGGAAACACCATATATTTT. Its translation: CASSMGRASGNTIYF.

The chain carries TRBV6-5 and TRBJ1-1; the D is unclear. The V end was cut by 7 bases, the J end by 1 base, with 10 bases between. The length of the CDR3 is 13 residues. Germline loops: CDR1 MNHEY, CDR2 SVGAGI. This CDR3 is CASNLQRNTEAFF. DNA of the CDR3: TGTGCCAGCAATTTACAGAGGAACACTGAAGCTTTCTTT.